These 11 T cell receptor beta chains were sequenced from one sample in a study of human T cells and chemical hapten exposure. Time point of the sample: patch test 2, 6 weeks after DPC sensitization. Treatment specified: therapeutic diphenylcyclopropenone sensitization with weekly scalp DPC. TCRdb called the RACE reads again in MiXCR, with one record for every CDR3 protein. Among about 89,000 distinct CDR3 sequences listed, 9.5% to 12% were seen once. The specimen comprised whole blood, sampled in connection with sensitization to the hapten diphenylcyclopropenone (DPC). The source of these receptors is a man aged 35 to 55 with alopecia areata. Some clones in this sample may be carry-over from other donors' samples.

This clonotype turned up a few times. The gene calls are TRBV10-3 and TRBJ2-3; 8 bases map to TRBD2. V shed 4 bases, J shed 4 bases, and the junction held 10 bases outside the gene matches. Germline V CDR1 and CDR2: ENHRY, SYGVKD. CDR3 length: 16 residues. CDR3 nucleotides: TGTGCCATCAGTGGGGACTCGCGGGAGGTGGCAGATACGCAGTATTTT. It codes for CAISGDSREVADTQYF.

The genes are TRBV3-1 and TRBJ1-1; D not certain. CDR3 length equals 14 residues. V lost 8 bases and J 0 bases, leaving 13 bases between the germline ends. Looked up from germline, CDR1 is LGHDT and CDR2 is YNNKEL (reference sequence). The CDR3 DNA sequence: TGTGCCAGCGTAAAGGAGGGAATGAACACTGAAGCTTTCTTT. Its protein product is CASVKEGMNTEAFF.

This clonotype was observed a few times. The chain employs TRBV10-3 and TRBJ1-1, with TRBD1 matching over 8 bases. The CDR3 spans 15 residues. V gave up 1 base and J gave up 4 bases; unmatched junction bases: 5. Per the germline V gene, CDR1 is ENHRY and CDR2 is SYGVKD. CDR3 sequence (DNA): TGTGCCATCAGTGAGTTCGACAGGGGTGGCACTGAAGCTTTCTTT. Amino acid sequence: CAISEFDRGGTEAFF.

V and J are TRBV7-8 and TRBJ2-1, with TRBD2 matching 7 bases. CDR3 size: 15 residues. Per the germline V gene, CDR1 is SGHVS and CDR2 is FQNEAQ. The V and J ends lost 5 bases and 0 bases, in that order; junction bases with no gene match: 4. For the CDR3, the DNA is TGTGCCAGCAGCATACTAGCGTACTCCTACAATGAGCAGTTCTTC. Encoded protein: CASSILAYSYNEQFF.

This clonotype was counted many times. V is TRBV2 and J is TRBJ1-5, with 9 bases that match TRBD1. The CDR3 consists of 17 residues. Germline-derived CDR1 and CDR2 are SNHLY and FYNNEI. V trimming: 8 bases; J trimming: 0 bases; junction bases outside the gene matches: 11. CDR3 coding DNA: TGTGCCAGCGGCCGGGACAGGGCTAGTTCTAGCAATCAGCCCCAGCATTTT. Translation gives CASGRDRASSSNQPQHF.

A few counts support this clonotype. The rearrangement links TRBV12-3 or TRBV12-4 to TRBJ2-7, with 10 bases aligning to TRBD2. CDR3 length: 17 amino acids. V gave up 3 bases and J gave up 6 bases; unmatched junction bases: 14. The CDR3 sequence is CASSFGLAGDELSEQYF. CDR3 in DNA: TGTGCCAGCAGTTTCGGTCTAGCGGGAGATGAACTGAGCGAGCAGTACTTC.

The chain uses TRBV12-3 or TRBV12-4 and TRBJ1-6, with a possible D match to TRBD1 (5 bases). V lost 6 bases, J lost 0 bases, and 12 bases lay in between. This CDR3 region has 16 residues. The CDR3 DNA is TGTGCCAGCAGCAGGACATGGAGCTCCTATAATTCACCCCTCCACTTT. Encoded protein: CASSRTWSSYNSPLHF.

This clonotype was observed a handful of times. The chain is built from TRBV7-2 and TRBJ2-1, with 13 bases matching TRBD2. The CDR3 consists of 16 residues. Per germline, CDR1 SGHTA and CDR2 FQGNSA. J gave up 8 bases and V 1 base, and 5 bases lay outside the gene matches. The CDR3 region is CASSLGLAGGGYEQFF. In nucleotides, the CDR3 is TGTGCCAGCAGCTTAGGACTAGCGGGAGGTGGGTATGAGCAGTTCTTC.

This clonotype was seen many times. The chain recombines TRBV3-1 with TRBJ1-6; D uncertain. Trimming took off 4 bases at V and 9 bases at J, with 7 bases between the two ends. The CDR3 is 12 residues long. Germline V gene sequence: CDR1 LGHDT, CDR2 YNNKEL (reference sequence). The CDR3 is CASSPRSSPLHF. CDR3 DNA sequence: TGTGCCAGCAGCCCCCGCAGTTCACCCCTCCACTTT.

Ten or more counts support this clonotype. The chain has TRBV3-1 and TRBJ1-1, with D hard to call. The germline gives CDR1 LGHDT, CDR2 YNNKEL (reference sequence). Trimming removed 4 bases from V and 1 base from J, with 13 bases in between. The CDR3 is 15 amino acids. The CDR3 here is CASSRYRDSNTEAFF. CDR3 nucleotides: TGTGCCAGCAGCCGCTACCGGGATTCGAACACTGAAGCTTTCTTT.

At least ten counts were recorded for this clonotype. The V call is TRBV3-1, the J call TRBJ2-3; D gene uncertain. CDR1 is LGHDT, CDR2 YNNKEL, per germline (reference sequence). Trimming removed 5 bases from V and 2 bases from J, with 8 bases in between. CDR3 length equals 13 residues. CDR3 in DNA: TGTGCCAGCAGCGATACAGTCACAGATACGCAGTATTTT. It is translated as CASSDTVTDTQYF.